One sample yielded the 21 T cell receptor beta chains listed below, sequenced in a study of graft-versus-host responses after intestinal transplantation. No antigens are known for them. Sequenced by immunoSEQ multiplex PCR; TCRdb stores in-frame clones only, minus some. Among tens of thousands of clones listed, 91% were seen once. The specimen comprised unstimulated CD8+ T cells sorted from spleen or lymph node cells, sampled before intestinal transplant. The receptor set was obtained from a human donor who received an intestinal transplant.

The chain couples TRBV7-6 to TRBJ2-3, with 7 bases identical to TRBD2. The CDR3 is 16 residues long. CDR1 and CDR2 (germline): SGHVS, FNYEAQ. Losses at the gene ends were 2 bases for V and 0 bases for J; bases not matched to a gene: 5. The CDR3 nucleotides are TGTGCCAGCAGCTTAAGCGGGGACTCTAGCACAGATACGCAGTATTTT. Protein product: CASSLSGDSSTDTQYF.

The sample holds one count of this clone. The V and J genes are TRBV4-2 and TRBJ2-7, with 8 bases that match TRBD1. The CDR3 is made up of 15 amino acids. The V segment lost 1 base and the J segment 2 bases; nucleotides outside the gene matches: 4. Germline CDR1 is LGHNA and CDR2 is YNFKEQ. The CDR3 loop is CASSQVPGGPYEQYF. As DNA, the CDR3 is TGTGCCAGCAGCCAAGTTCCAGGGGGCCCCTACGAGCAGTACTTC.

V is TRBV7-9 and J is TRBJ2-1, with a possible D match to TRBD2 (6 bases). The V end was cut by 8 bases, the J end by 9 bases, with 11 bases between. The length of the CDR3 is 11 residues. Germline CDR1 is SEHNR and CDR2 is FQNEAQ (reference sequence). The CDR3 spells CASWNGSEQFF. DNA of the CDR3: TGTGCCAGCTGGAACGGGAGTGAGCAGTTCTTC.

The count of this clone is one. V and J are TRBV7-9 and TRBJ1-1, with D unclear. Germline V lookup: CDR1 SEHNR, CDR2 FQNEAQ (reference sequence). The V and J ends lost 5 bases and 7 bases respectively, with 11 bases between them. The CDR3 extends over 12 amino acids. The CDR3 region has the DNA TGTGCCAGCAGCCAACAGACGGTTGAAGCTTTCTTT. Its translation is CASSQQTVEAFF.

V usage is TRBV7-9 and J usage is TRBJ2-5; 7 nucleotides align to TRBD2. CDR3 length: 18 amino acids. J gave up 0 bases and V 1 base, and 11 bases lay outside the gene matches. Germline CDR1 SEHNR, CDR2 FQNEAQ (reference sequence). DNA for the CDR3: TGTGCCAGCAGCTTAGAGGTCATAGGCGGGAGCCACCAAGAGACCCAGTACTTC. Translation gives CASSLEVIGGSHQETQYF.

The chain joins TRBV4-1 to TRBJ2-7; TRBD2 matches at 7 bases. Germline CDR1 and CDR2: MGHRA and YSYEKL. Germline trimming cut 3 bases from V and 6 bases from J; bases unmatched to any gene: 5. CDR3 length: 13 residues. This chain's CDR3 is CASSHPTSSEQYF. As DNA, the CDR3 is TGCGCCAGCAGCCACCCGACTAGCTCCGAGCAGTACTTC.

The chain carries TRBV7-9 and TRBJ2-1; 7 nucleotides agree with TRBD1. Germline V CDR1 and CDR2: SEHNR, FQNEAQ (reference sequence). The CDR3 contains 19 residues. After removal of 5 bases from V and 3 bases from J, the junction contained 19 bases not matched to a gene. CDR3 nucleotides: TGTGCCAGCAGCGTAGAGGGTCAGTTCCGGGACAGTTTCTACAATGAGCAGTTCTTC. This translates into CASSVEGQFRDSFYNEQFF.

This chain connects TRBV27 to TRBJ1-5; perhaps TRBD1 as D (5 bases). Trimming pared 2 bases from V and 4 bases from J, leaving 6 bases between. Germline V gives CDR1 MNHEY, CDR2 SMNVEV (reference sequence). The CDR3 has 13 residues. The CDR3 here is CASSLQGNQPQHF. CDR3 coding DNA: TGTGCCAGCAGTTTACAGGGTAATCAGCCCCAGCATTTT.

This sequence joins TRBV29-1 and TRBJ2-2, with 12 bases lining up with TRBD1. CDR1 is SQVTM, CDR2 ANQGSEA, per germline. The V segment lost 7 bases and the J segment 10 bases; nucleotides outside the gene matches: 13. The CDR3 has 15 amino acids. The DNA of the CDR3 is TGCAGCGCTTCTCGGGACAGGGGGCGCGTAGTGGAGCTGTTTTTT. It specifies CSASRDRGRVVELFF.

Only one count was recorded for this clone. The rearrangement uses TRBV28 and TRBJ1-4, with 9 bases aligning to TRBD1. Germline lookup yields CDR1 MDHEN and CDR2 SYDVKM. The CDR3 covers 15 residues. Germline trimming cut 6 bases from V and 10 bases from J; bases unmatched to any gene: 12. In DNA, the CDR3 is TGTGCCAGCAGGTCTACAGGGGGCGCGTACGGAAAACTGTTTTTT. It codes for CASRSTGGAYGKLFF.

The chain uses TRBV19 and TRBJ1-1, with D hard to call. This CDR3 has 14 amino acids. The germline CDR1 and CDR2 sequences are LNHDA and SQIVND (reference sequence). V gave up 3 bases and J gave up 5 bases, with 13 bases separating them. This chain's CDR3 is CASSIYSGSTEAFF. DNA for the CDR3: TGTGCCAGTAGTATTTACTCCGGGAGTACTGAAGCTTTCTTT.

CDR3 region: CASSSLNRPGTGTGELFF. The CDR3 DNA reads TGTGCCAGCAGCTCGCTAAACCGTCCCGGGACAGGGACCGGGGAGCTGTTTTTT. V is TRBV7-3 and J is TRBJ2-2; 9 nucleotides align to TRBD1. Trimming took 4 bases from V and 5 from J; bases not matched to a gene: 14. This CDR3 has 18 residues. CDR1 is SGHTA and CDR2 is FQGTGA in the germline V gene.

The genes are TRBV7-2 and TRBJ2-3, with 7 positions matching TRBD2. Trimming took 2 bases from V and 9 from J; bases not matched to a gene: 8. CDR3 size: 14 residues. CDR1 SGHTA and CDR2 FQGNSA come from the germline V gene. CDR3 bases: TGTGCCAGCAGCTTAATCGGGGGGTCGAGAACGCAGTATTTT. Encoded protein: CASSLIGGSRTQYF.

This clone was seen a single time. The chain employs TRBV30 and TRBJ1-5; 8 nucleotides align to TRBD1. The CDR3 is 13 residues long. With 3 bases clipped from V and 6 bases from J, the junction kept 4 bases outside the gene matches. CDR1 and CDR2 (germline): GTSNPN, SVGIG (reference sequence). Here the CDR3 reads CAWSAGGLQPQHF. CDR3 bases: TGTGCCTGGAGCGCAGGGGGCCTTCAGCCCCAGCATTTT.

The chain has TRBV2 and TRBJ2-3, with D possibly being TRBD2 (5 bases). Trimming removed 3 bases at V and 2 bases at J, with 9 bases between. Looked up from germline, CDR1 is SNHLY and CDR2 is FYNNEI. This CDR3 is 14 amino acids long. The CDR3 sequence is CASSEVGDTDTQYF. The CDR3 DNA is TGTGCCAGCAGTGAGGTCGGGGACACAGATACGCAGTATTTT. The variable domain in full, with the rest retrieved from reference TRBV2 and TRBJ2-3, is EPEVTQTPSHQVTQMGQEVILRCVPISNHLYFYWYRQILGQKVEFLVSFYNNEISEKSEIFDDQFSVERPDGSNFTLKIRSTKLEDSAMYFCASSEVGDTDTQYFGPGTRLTVL.

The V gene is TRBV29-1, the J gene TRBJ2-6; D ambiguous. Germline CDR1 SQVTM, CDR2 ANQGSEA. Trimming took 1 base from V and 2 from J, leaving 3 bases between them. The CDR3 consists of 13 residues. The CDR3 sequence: CSVEATGANVLTF. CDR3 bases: TGCAGCGTTGAAGCCACTGGGGCCAACGTCCTGACTTTC.

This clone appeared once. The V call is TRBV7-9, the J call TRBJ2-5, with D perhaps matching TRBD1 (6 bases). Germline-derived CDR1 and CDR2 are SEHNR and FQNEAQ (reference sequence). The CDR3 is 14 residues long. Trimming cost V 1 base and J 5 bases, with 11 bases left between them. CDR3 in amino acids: CASSLVSGDETQYF. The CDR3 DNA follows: TGTGCCAGCAGCTTAGTTTCAGGGGACGAGACCCAGTACTTC.

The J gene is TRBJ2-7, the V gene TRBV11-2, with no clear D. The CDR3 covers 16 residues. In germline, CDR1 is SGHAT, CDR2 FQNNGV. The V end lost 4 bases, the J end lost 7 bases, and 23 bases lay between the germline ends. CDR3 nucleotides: TGTGCCAGCAGCTCTCAGAGGTCCCGACCCTCCTTGGAGCAGTACTTC. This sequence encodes CASSSQRSRPSLEQYF.

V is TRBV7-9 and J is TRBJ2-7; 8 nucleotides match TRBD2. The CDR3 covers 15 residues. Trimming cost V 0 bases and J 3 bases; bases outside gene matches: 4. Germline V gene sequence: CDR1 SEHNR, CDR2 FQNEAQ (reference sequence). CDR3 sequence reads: CASSLARGTSYEQYF. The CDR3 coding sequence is TGTGCCAGCAGCTTAGCCCGCGGGACTAGCTACGAGCAGTACTTC.

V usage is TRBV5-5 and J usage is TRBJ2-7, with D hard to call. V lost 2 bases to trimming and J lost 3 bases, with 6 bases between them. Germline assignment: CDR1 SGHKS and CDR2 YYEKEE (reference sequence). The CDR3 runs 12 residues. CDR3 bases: TGTGCCAGCAGCTTTGGCCACTACGAGCAGTACTTC. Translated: CASSFGHYEQYF.

The CDR3 nucleotides are TGCGCCAGCAGCCACGCAAGAGACAGGGAGCAGTTCTTC. Translated, it gives CASSHARDREQFF. This chain connects TRBV4-1 to TRBJ2-1; tentatively, D is TRBD1 (6 bases). This CDR3 comprises 13 residues. Germline V gene sequence: CDR1 MGHRA, CDR2 YSYEKL. The germline V and J ends were trimmed by 3 bases and 10 bases, with 13 bases remaining between them.